Each of the 20 T cell receptor beta chains below was sequenced from the same sample in a study of cytomegalovirus exposure and HLA in healthy donors. PCR used 60 Vbeta primers and 13 Jbeta primers. Produced via immunoSEQ multiplex PCR; TCRdb's table is partial and in-frame only. The table shows 120,000 to 150,000 clones, with around 79% occurring only once. The sequenced sample consisted of PBMCs. The receptors were sampled from a man in his forties or fifties in good health and CMV-seropositive.

The chain employs TRBV7-2 and TRBJ1-1, with 7 bases that match TRBD1. The V and J ends lost 1 base and 0 bases, in that order; junction bases with no gene match: 5. The CDR3 sequence is 16 residues long. Germline CDR1 and CDR2: SGHTA and FQGNSA. The chain's CDR3 is CASSLGGRGMNTEAFF. In DNA form, the CDR3 reads TGTGCCAGCAGCTTAGGGGGCAGGGGGATGAACACTGAAGCTTTCTTT.

J is TRBJ2-7 and V is TRBV5-4; 8 nucleotides align to TRBD2. V dropped 4 bases and J dropped 3; count of bases not matched to a gene: 12. Germline-derived CDR1 and CDR2 are SGHNT and YYREEE (reference sequence). The CDR3 runs 16 residues. CDR3: CASSMSGGNYGYEQYF. For the CDR3, the DNA is TGTGCCAGCAGCATGAGCGGGGGAAACTACGGCTACGAGCAGTACTTC.

The V call is TRBV28, the J call TRBJ1-1, with TRBD1 identical over 7 bases. This CDR3 is built from 15 residues. The germline CDR1 and CDR2 sequences are MDHEN and SYDVKM. With V trimmed by 5 bases and J by 4 bases, 10 bases remained unmatched. The CDR3 region has the DNA TGTGCCAGCAGTCTGTCCACAGGGGTTGGCACTGAAGCTTTCTTT. It translates to CASSLSTGVGTEAFF.

This chain links TRBV10-3 with TRBJ2-3, with a weak D call TRBD1 (5 bases). The germline V and J ends were trimmed by 0 bases and 0 bases, with 13 bases remaining between them. The CDR3 sequence is 17 residues long. CDR1 ENHRY and CDR2 SYGVKD come from the germline V gene. For the CDR3, the DNA is TGTGCCATCAGTGAGTCGAGTTGGGGCGCTAGCACAGATACGCAGTATTTT. It specifies CAISESSWGASTDTQYF.

This chain uses TRBV7-8 with TRBJ2-5; possibly TRBD2 for D (5 bases). Germline assignment: CDR1 SGHVS and CDR2 FQNEAQ. V dropped 1 base and J dropped 1 base, with 16 bases sitting between them. CDR3 length equals 17 residues. The CDR3 nucleotides read TGTGCCAGCAGCTTAGTTGCGGGCCGAGTCGGCCAAGAGACCCAGTACTTC. This sequence encodes CASSLVAGRVGQETQYF.

V gene TRBV2 combines with J gene TRBJ1-5; D perhaps matches TRBD1 (5 bases). Per germline, CDR1 SNHLY and CDR2 FYNNEI. V dropped 6 bases and J dropped 2 bases, with 14 bases sitting between them. CDR3 size: 15 residues. The CDR3 DNA reads TGTGCCAGCAGGTTTGGGGAGGGGCGCAATCAGCCCCAGCATTTT. Translating gives CASRFGEGRNQPQHF.

This clone showed up just a few times. J is TRBJ1-2 and V is TRBV6-1, with TRBD1 matching over 11 bases. The length of the CDR3 is 16 residues. In germline, CDR1 is MNHNS, CDR2 SASEGT. J was trimmed by 5 bases and V by 2 bases; bases with no gene match: 7. The CDR3 DNA is TGTGCCAGCAGTGAAAGAGGGACAGGGGGTCTGTATGGCTACACCTTC. Protein: CASSERGTGGLYGYTF.

Here the CDR3 reads CAWSFLAYNEQFF. CDR3 DNA sequence: TGTGCCTGGAGTTTCCTAGCCTACAATGAGCAGTTCTTC. The chain couples TRBV30 to TRBJ2-1; D ambiguous. The V end was cut by 2 bases, the J end by 2 bases, with 7 bases between. Looked up from germline, CDR1 is GTSNPN and CDR2 is SVGIG (reference sequence). This CDR3 spans 13 amino acids.

The sample holds a few counts of this clone. The V gene is TRBV6-5, the J gene TRBJ2-1; TRBD2 agrees at 7 bases. This CDR3 has 15 amino acids. The germline V gene encodes CDR1 MNHEY and CDR2 SVGAGI. V lost 0 bases, J lost 10 bases, and 9 bases stayed unmatched. The DNA of the CDR3 is TGTGCCAGCAGTTACTCGAGCAGTCTACTAGCGGAGCAGTTCTTC. Residues: CASSYSSSLLAEQFF.

This sequence joins TRBV29-1 and TRBJ1-5; perhaps TRBD1 as D (5 bases). Germline V gene data show CDR1 as SQVTM and CDR2 as ANQGSEA. This CDR3 is 14 amino acids long. V gave up 5 bases and J gave up 1 base, with 12 bases separating them. This CDR3 reads CSVKTDLSNQPQHF. CDR3 nucleotide sequence: TGCAGCGTTAAGACAGACCTAAGCAATCAGCCCCAGCATTTT.

This chain links TRBV28 with TRBJ2-7; 8 bases align to TRBD1. V lost 3 bases to trimming and J lost 5 bases; unmatched junction nucleotides: 18. Looked up from germline, CDR1 is MDHEN and CDR2 is SYDVKM. The CDR3 runs 18 residues. This CDR3 is CASSFVRPGTGGRHEQYF. CDR3 bases: TGTGCCAGCAGTTTTGTAAGGCCCGGGACAGGCGGTCGCCACGAGCAGTACTTC.

This clone was seen just once. The chain has TRBV4-2 and TRBJ2-7; 9 bases align to TRBD2. This CDR3 region has 17 residues. Germline V gives CDR1 LGHNA, CDR2 YNFKEQ. The junction had 10 bases not matched to a gene; V was cut back by 3 bases and J by 1 base. The CDR3 nucleotides are TGTGCCAGCAGCCAGGGGATTAGCGGGAGTTATTCCTACGAGCAGTACTTC. It encodes CASSQGISGSYSYEQYF.

Notes on this clone: Mismatch with germline at one junction end may stem from a read error. This chain joins TRBV7-9 and TRBJ2-1; D is perhaps TRBD2 (5 bases). CDR1 SEHNR and CDR2 FQNEAQ come from the germline V gene (reference sequence). The CDR3 extends over 13 amino acids. CDR3 in DNA: TGTTCCAGCAGCTCTCTAGCCAAAAATGAGCAGTTCTTC. This translates into CSSSSLAKNEQFF.

The chain combines TRBV19 with TRBJ2-5; TRBD2 is a possible D gene (6 bases). Deletions cut 2 bases from V and 3 bases from J, with 16 bases between. The germline CDR1 and CDR2 sequences are LNHDA and SQIVND (reference sequence). The CDR3 is made up of 16 amino acids. Here the CDR3 reads CASSIPPGLGEETQYF. CDR3 bases: TGTGCCAGTAGTATACCTCCGGGACTCGGCGAAGAGACCCAGTACTTC.

This clone was picked up one time. A read error may produce the germline difference seen at one junction end. The same CDR3 also results from other DNA sequences found in this sample. This chain connects TRBV6-1 to TRBJ2-1; 14 nucleotides align to TRBD2. CDR3 length equals 15 residues. In germline, CDR1 is MNHNS, CDR2 SASEGT. CDR3 in amino acids: CASSEVGTSGSNEFF. CDR3 sequence (DNA): TGTGCCAGCAGCGAAGTCGGGACTAGCGGGAGTAATGAGTTCTTC.

This clone was counted a few times. This chain joins TRBV5-1 and TRBJ2-7, with 9 bases that match TRBD2. The CDR3 length is 15 residues. The germline V gene has CDR1 SGHRS and CDR2 YFSETQ. The J segment lost 2 bases and the V segment lost 0 bases, leaving 3 bases of the junction unmatched. The chain's CDR3 is CASSLGTSDAYEQYF. The CDR3 DNA follows: TGCGCCAGCAGCTTGGGGACTAGCGACGCCTACGAGCAGTACTTC.

The J gene is TRBJ2-7, the V gene TRBV4-1, with D possibly TRBD2 on 6 matching bases. V lost 0 bases and J lost 5, with 17 bases in between. Per the germline V gene, CDR1 is MGHRA and CDR2 is YSYEKL. The CDR3 runs 16 residues. CDR3 amino acids: CASSQDGPQGGDEQYF. CDR3 coding DNA: TGCGCCAGCAGCCAAGATGGGCCCCAAGGAGGGGACGAGCAGTACTTC.

This chain uses TRBV27 with TRBJ1-5; possible D gene TRBD1, 6 bases. V was cut by 10 bases and J by 0 bases, with 13 bases left in between. Germline values: CDR1 MNHEY, CDR2 SMNVEV (reference sequence). The CDR3 totals 14 residues. The CDR3 DNA reads TGTGCCAATATGGCAGGGGTTAGCAATCAGCCCCAGCATTTT. Translated, it gives CANMAGVSNQPQHF.

The J gene is TRBJ1-2, the V gene TRBV10-3; a weak D match, TRBD1 (6 bases). The V gene's germline CDR1 is ENHRY and CDR2 SYGVKD. The CDR3 has 14 residues. V shed 6 bases and J shed 1 base, with 12 bases lying between them. The chain's CDR3 is CAISTRGFNYGYTF. The CDR3 bases are TGTGCCATCAGCACCAGGGGTTTTAACTATGGCTACACCTTC.

This clone turned up a few times. The chain joins TRBV28 to TRBJ1-4, with TRBD1 matching 7 bases. The CDR3 runs 14 residues. Trimming cost V 5 bases and J 8 bases; bases outside gene matches: 8. Looked up from germline, CDR1 is MDHEN and CDR2 is SYDVKM. CDR3 residues: CASSRGQGREKLFF. The CDR3 bases are TGTGCCAGCAGTAGGGGGCAGGGGCGGGAAAAACTGTTTTTT.